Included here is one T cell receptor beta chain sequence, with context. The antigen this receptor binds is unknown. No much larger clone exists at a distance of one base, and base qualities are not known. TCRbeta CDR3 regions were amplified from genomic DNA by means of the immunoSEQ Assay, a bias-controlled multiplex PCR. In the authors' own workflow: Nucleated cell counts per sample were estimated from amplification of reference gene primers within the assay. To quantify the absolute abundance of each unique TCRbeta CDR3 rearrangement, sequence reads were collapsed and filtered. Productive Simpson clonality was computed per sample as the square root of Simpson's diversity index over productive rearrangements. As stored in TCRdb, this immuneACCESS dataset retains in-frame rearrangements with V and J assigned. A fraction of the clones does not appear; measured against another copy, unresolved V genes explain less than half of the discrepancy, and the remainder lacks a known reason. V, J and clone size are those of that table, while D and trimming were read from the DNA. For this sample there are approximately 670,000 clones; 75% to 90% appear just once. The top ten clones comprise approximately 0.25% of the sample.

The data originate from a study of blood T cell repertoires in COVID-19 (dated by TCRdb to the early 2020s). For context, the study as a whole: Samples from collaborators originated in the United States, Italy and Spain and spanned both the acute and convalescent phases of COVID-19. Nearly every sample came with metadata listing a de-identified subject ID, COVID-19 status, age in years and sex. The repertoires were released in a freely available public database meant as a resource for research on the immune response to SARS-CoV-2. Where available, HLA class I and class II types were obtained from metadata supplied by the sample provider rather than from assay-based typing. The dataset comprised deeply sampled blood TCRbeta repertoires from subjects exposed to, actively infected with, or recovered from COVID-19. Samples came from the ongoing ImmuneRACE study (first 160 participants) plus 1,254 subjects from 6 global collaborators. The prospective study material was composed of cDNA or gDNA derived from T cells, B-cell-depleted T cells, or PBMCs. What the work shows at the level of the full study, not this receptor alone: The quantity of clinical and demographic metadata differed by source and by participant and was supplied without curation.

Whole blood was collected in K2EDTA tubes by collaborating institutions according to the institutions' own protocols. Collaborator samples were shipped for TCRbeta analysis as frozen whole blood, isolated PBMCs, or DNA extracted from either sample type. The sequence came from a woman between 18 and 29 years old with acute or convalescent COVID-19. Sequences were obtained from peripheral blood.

The nucleotides are TGTGCCAGCAGCTTAGGGGCAGGGCGCTCTGGAAACACCATATATTTT. Its product reads: CASSLGAGRSGNTIYF. Recombination joined TRBV7-6 with TRBJ1-3, with TRBD1 as a weak D call on 5 bases. Its CDR3 holds 16 amino acids, cysteine through phenylalanine. Only the CDR3 part of the read is kept: 48 bases, read in frame from the first base. Trimming costs V 1 base and J 0 bases, and their ends lie 10 bases apart. Based on the germline V gene, the CDR1 and CDR2 sequences are SGHVS and FNYEAQ.